This T cell receptor (beta chain) emerged from a study of T cell repertoires in cytomegalovirus infection. For the study at large: Matching HLA type, along with CMV infection, was indicated by public TCR beta signatures.

Losses at the gene ends were 4 bases for V and 5 bases for J; bases not matched to a gene: 16. CDR1 is ENHRY and CDR2 is SYGVKD in the germline V gene. This CDR3 region has 17 residues. This clonotype was seen many times. Its antigen is not identified. Overall study results and limits: Of the TCR beta families, the public ones yielded a cumulative frequency that identified carriers of CMV plus the relevant HLA. Clonotype analysis showed dominance of the ex vivo response by HLA-C-restricted CMV-specific TCR beta clonotypes.

TCRdb itself ran the reads through MiXCR, one entry per CDR3 protein. The sample consists of more than 350,000 distinct CDR3 sequences, about a third of them appearing once. The V call is TRBV10-3, the J call TRBJ1-1, with 7 bases matching TRBD1. Sequenced material: PBMCs. This receptor was taken from a human donor in good health (CMV status not recorded). Some clones in this sample may be carry-over from other donors' samples. The CDR3 DNA reads as TGTGCCATCAGTGGGGCGGCAGGGGGGTTAAGTAGGACTGAAGCTTTCTTT. This encodes CAISGAAGGLSRTEAFF.